This T cell receptor beta chain emerged from a study of cytomegalovirus exposure and HLA in healthy donors. Study summary: Falling in the Caucasian-associated ancestry cluster were 65% to 90% of under 450 genotyped donors.

Study conclusions and caveats: A few CMV-associated chains proved CMV antigen-specific in vitro.

The PCR made use of 60 Vbeta and 13 Jbeta primers. Repertoires were generated with immunoSEQ multiplex PCR, while TCRdb's copy carries only in-frame clones and drops some. The sample includes about 77,000 clones, approximately 75% of them seen just once. This clone was found once. Its matching antigen is unknown. This CDR3 region has 15 residues. From germline, CDR1 is SGDLS and CDR2 YYNGEE. Trimming took off 0 bases at V and 5 bases at J, with 14 bases between the two ends. V and J are TRBV9 and TRBJ2-5, with a possible D match to TRBD1 (6 bases). Sequenced material: PBMCs. The sequence came from a woman between 35 and 50 years old in good health and CMV-seronegative. CDR3 DNA sequence: TGTGCCAGCAGCGTAGTTGGCAGGGGATCGGAGACCCAGTACTTC. This sequence encodes CASSVVGRGSETQYF.